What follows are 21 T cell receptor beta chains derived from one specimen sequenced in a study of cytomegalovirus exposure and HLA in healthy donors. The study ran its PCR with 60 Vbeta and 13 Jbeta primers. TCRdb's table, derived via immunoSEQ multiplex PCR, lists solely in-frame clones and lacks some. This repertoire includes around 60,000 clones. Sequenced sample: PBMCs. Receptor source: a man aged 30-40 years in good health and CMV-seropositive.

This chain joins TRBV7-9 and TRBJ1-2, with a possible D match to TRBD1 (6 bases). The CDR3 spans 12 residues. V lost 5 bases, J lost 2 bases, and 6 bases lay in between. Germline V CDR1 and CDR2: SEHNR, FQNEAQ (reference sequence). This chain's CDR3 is CASSGQNYGYTF. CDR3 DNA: TGTGCCAGCAGCGGACAGAACTATGGCTACACCTTC.

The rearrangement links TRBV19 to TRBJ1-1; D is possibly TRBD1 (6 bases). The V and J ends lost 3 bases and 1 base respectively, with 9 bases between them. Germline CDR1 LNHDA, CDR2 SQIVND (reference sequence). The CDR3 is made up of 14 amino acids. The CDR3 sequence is CASSMQGRNTEAFF. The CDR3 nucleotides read TGTGCCAGTAGTATGCAGGGGAGGAACACTGAAGCTTTCTTT.

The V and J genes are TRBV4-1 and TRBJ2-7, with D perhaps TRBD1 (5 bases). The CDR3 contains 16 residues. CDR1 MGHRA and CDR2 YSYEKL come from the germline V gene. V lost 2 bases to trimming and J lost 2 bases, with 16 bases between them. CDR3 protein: CASSQPARTRTYEQYF. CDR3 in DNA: TGCGCCAGCAGCCAACCGGCCCGGACAAGGACCTACGAGCAGTACTTC.

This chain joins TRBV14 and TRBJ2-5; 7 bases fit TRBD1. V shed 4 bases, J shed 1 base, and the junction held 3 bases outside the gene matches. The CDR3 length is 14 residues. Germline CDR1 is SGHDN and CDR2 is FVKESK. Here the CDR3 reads CASSPRTGQETQYF. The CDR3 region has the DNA TGTGCCAGCAGCCCTAGGACAGGCCAAGAGACCCAGTACTTC. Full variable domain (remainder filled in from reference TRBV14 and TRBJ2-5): EAGVTQFPSHSVIEKGQTVTLRCDPISGHDNLYWYRRVMGKEIKFLLHFVKESKQDESGMPNNRFLAERTGGTYSTLKVQPAELEDSGVYFCASSPRTGQETQYFGPGTRLLVL.

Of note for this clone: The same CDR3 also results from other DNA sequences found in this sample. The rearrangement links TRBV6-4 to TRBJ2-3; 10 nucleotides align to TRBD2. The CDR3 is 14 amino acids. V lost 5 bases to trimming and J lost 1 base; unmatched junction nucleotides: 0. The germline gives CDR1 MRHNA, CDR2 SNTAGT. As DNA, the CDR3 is TGTGCCAGCAGTCTAGCGGGGGGCACAGATACGCAGTATTTT. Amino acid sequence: CASSLAGGTDTQYF.

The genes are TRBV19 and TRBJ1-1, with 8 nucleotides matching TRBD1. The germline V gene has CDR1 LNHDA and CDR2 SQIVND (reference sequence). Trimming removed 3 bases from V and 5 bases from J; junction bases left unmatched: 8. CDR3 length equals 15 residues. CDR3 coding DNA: TGTGCCAGTAGTATCGCAGGGGGCGCTTGGACTGAAGCTTTCTTT. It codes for CASSIAGGAWTEAFF.

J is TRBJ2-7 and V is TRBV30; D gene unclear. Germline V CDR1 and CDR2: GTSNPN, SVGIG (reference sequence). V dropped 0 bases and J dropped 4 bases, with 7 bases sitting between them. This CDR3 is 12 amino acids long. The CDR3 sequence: CAWSVAFYEQYF. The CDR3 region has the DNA TGTGCCTGGAGTGTAGCCTTTTACGAGCAGTACTTC.

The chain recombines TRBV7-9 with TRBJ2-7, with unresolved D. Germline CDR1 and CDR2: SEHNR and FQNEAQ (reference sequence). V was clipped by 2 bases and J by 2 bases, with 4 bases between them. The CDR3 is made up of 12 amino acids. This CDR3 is CASSLLAYEQYF. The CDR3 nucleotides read TGTGCCAGCAGCTTATTAGCCTACGAGCAGTACTTC.

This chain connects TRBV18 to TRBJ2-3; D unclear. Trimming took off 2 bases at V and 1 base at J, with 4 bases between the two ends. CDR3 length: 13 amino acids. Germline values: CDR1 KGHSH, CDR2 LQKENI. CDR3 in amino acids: CASSPTGTDTQYF. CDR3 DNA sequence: TGTGCCAGCTCACCAACTGGCACAGATACGCAGTATTTT.

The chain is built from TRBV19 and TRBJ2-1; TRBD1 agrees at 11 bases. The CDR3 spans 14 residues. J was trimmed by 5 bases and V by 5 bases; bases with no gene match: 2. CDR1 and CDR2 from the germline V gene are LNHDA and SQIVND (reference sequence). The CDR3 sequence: CASSPGQGDNEQFF. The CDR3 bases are TGTGCCAGTAGTCCGGGACAGGGGGACAATGAGCAGTTCTTC.

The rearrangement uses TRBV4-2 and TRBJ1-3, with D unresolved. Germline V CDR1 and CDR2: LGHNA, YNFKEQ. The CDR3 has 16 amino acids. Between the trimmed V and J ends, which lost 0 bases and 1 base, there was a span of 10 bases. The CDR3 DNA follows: TGTGCCAGCAGCCAAGATTCGGCGGGGTCTGGAAACACCATATATTTT. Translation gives CASSQDSAGSGNTIYF.

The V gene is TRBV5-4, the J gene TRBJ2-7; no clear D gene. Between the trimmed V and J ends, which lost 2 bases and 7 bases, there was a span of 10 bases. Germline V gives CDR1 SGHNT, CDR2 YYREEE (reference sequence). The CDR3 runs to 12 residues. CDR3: CASSFRPSEQYF. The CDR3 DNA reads TGTGCCAGCAGCTTCAGGCCGAGTGAGCAGTACTTC.

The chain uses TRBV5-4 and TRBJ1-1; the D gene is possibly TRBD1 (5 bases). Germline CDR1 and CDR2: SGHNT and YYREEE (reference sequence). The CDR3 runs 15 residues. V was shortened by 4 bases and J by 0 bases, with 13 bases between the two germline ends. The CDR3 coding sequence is TGTGCCAGCAGCCAACGGTTGGGGCTGAACACTGAAGCTTTCTTT. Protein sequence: CASSQRLGLNTEAFF.

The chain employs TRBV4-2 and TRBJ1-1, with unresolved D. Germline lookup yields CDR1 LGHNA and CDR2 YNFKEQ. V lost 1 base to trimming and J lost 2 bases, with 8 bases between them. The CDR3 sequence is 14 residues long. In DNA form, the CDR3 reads TGTGCCAGCAGCCAAGTTGGACTAAACACTGAAGCTTTCTTT. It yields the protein CASSQVGLNTEAFF.

The DNA of the CDR3 is TGTGCCAGCAGGAGGACAGACGACACCGGGGAGCTGTTTTTT. Translation: CASRRTDDTGELFF. The rearrangement joins TRBV11-3 to TRBJ2-2, with TRBD1 as a possible D gene (6 bases). CDR3 length: 14 amino acids. V was clipped by 6 bases and J by 3 bases, with 11 bases between them. Germline loops: CDR1 SGHNT, CDR2 YENEEA.

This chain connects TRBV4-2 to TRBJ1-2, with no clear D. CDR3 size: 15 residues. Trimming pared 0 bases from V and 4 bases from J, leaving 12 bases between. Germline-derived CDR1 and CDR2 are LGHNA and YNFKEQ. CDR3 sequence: CASSQDRGSSYGYTF. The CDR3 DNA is TGTGCCAGCAGCCAAGATCGAGGCAGTTCCTATGGCTACACCTTC.

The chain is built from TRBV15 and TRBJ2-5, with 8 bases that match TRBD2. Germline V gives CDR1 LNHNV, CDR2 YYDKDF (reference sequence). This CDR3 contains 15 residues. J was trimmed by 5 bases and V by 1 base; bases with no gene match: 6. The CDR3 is CATSRGTGGPETQYF. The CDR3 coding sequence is TGTGCCACCAGCAGAGGGACGGGGGGGCCTGAGACCCAGTACTTC.

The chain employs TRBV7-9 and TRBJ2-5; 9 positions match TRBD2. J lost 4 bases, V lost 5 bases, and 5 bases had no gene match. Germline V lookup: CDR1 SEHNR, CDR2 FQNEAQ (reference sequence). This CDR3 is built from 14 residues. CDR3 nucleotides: TGTGCCAGCAGCACAAGGACTAGCGCAGAGACCCAGTACTTC. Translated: CASSTRTSAETQYF.

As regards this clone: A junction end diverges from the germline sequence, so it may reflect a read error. The CDR3 reads CAWSIFSTDKQYF. The CDR3 DNA sequence: TGTGCCTGGAGTATTTTCAGCACAGATAAGCAGTATTTT. The rearrangement joins TRBV30 to TRBJ2-3; D unresolved. CDR3 length: 13 amino acids. Germline V gene lookup returns CDR1 GTSNPN and CDR2 SVGIG (reference sequence).

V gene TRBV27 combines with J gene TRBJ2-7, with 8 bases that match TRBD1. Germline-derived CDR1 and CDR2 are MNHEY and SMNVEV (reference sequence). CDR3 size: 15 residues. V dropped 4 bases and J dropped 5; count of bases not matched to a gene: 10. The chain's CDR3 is CASSSTQGAAHEQYF. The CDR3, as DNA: TGTGCCAGCAGTTCGACGCAGGGGGCGGCCCACGAGCAGTACTTC.

This CDR3 is CASSPEQGRTEAFF. CDR3 in DNA: TGTGCCAGCAGCCCAGAACAGGGACGCACTGAAGCTTTCTTT. The V gene is TRBV13, the J gene TRBJ1-1, with D possibly TRBD1 on 6 matching bases. The CDR3 has 14 amino acids. V lost 5 bases to trimming and J lost 4 bases, with 14 bases between them. Germline V CDR1 and CDR2: PRHDT, FYEKMQ (reference sequence).